One and the same sample provided the 15 T cell receptor beta chains below, sequenced in a study of T cells in localized non-small cell lung cancer. Only in-frame clones appear in the TCRdb table, and some are missing; sequencing was by immunoSEQ multiplex PCR. The sample records tens of thousands of clones, about 91% being singletons. The sample consisted of PBMCs, taken before any cancer treatment. All receptors come from a woman aged 40 to 75 with stage II lung adenocarcinoma.

The V call is TRBV5-1, the J call TRBJ2-3; D is perhaps TRBD1 or TRBD2 (5 bases each). CDR1 is SGHRS, CDR2 YFSETQ, per germline. Trimming took off 7 bases at V and 5 bases at J, with 20 bases between the two ends. This CDR3 has 15 amino acids. The CDR3 DNA sequence: TGCGCCAGCCTCATTAACGGGAATCAGGGAGATACGCAGTATTTT. Translation gives CASLINGNQGDTQYF.

The chain links TRBV7-6 to TRBJ1-6; TRBD1 agrees at 8 bases. Trimming cost V 3 bases and J 8 bases; bases outside gene matches: 3. The CDR3 sequence is 14 residues long. Germline CDR1 reads SGHVS; CDR2 reads FNYEAQ. In nucleotides, the CDR3 is TGTGCCAGCAGCTTGGCAGGGGGCGATTCACCCCTCCACTTT. Translation: CASSLAGGDSPLHF.

This clone showed up just a few times. The rearrangement uses TRBV25-1 and TRBJ1-4; TRBD1 aligns across 9 bases. The J segment lost 8 bases and the V segment lost 1 base, leaving 5 bases of the junction unmatched. Germline CDR1 MGHDK, CDR2 SYGVNS. This CDR3 has 15 residues. In DNA, the CDR3 is TGTGCCAGCAGTGAATCTCGAACAGGGGGCGAAAAACTGTTTTTT. Residues: CASSESRTGGEKLFF.

The genes are TRBV14 and TRBJ2-3; a possible D gene is TRBD1 (5 bases). Trimming took off 2 bases at V and 0 bases at J, with 12 bases between the two ends. The CDR3 has 16 amino acids. CDR1 and CDR2 (germline): SGHDN, FVKESK. The chain's CDR3 is CASSQILGLSTDTQYF. The CDR3 DNA reads as TGTGCCAGCAGCCAAATTCTGGGGCTGAGCACAGATACGCAGTATTTT.

This chain links TRBV2 with TRBJ2-2; 8 bases fit TRBD1. CDR3 length: 15 amino acids. Germline V lookup: CDR1 SNHLY, CDR2 FYNNEI. With V trimmed by 2 bases and J by 5 bases, 4 bases remained unmatched. CDR3 bases: TGTGCCAGCAGTGAAAGCAGGGGGCGGACCGGGGAGCTGTTTTTT. This translates into CASSESRGRTGELFF.

The chain combines TRBV9 with TRBJ2-7; TRBD1 is a possible D gene (8 bases). Germline CDR1 is SGDLS and CDR2 is YYNGEE. The CDR3 is 14 amino acids. V dropped 3 bases and J dropped 5 bases, with 15 bases sitting between them. The CDR3 here is CASSAGQGGDEQYF. The CDR3 DNA is TGTGCCAGCAGCGCTGGACAGGGAGGGGACGAGCAGTACTTC.

The chain employs TRBV10-1 and TRBJ1-1; D not resolved. The CDR3 extends over 13 amino acids. Trimming took 6 bases from V and 0 from J, leaving 8 bases between them. Germline CDR1 is WNHNN and CDR2 is SYGVQD (reference sequence). The CDR3, as DNA: TGCGCCAGCAGACAGCGACTGAACACTGAAGCTTTCTTT. Protein sequence: CASRQRLNTEAFF.

The J gene is TRBJ2-3, the V gene TRBV14, with a tentative D call TRBD1 (5 bases). The CDR3 has 14 amino acids. Looked up from germline, CDR1 is SGHDN and CDR2 is FVKESK. Between the trimmed V and J ends, which lost 4 bases and 0 bases, there was a span of 8 bases. CDR3 amino acids: CASSLYRSTDTQYF. As DNA, the CDR3 is TGTGCCAGCAGCCTCTACAGGAGCACAGATACGCAGTATTTT.

V usage is TRBV2 and J usage is TRBJ1-3, with unresolved D. Per the germline V gene, CDR1 is SNHLY and CDR2 is FYNNEI. The CDR3 runs 13 residues. The V and J ends lost 8 bases and 8 bases respectively, with 16 bases between them. DNA of the CDR3: TGTGCCAGCCTCCGGGGTAGAGCGGACACCATATATTTT. Translation: CASLRGRADTIYF.

The J gene is TRBJ2-3, the V gene TRBV10-3, with TRBD2 matching 9 bases. The CDR3 has 16 residues. Germline-derived CDR1 and CDR2 are ENHRY and SYGVKD. J gave up 3 bases and V 2 bases, and 6 bases lay outside the gene matches. The CDR3 is CAISETLAGGTDTQYF. Here the CDR3 DNA reads TGTGCCATCAGTGAGACACTAGCGGGTGGGACAGATACGCAGTATTTT.

This sequence joins TRBV5-4 and TRBJ2-5, with TRBD1 matching 7 bases. CDR3 length equals 14 residues. With 0 bases clipped from V and 4 bases from J, the junction kept 3 bases outside the gene matches. Germline assignment: CDR1 SGHNT and CDR2 YYREEE (reference sequence). CDR3 protein: CASSLGGTAETQYF. The CDR3 coding sequence is TGTGCCAGCAGCTTGGGGGGGACAGCAGAGACCCAGTACTTC.

The chain uses TRBV4-2 and TRBJ2-3; 10 bases agree with TRBD2. CDR3 length equals 17 residues. Germline CDR1 and CDR2: LGHNA and YNFKEQ. Germline trimming cut 4 bases from V and 4 bases from J; bases unmatched to any gene: 11. The CDR3 DNA reads as TGTGCCAGCAGCCCCCGGGGAGCGGGAGGGTTCCCAGATACGCAGTATTTT. Its protein is CASSPRGAGGFPDTQYF.

The chain uses TRBV10-1 and TRBJ1-1, with no clear D. The V end was cut by 0 bases, the J end by 0 bases, with 11 bases between. Germline V gene lookup returns CDR1 WNHNN and CDR2 SYGVQD (reference sequence). The CDR3 consists of 16 residues. In nucleotides, the CDR3 is TGCGCCAGCAGTGAGTCGATAAGCCGGTTGAACACTGAAGCTTTCTTT. Its protein product is CASSESISRLNTEAFF.

The J gene is TRBJ2-5, the V gene TRBV5-4; 12 positions match TRBD1. The V segment lost 3 bases and the J segment 2 bases; nucleotides outside the gene matches: 8. Germline V lookup: CDR1 SGHNT, CDR2 YYREEE (reference sequence). The CDR3 totals 17 residues. This CDR3 reads CASSSGPGQGAQETQYF. DNA of the CDR3: TGTGCCAGCAGCTCCGGGCCGGGACAGGGGGCTCAAGAGACCCAGTACTTC.

V is TRBV4-2 and J is TRBJ2-2, with 11 bases fitting TRBD2. J lost 2 bases, V lost 3 bases, and 8 bases had no gene match. CDR1 LGHNA and CDR2 YNFKEQ come from the germline V gene. The CDR3 runs to 18 residues. DNA for the CDR3: TGTGCCAGCAGCCACCACCTTAGCGGGGGGGCCAACACCGGGGAGCTGTTTTTT. Translation: CASSHHLSGGANTGELFF.